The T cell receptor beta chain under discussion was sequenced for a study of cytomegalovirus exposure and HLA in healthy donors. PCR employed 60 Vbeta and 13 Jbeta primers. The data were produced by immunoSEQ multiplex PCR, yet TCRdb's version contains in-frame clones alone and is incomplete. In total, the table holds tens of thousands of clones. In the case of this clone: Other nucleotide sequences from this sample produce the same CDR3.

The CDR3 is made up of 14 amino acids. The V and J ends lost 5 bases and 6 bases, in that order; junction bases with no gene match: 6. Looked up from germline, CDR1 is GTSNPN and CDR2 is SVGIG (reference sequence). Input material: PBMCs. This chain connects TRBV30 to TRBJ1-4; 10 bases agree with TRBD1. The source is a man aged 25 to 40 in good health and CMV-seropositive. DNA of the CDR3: TGTGCCTGGGGTACCGGGACAGGGGATGAAAAACTGTTTTTT. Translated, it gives CAWGTGTGDEKLFF.